The 31 T cell receptor beta chains presented below share a single source sample, sequenced in a study of T cell repertoires in cytomegalovirus infection. These receptors lack a known antigen. TCRdb re-analysed the reads in MiXCR, keeping a single row per CDR3 protein. The table has about 890,000 distinct CDR3 sequences, about 33% seen once. The sequenced sample was cultured CD8+ T cells from PBMCs, obtained from culture after CMV antigen stimulation. These receptors were obtained from a human donor in good health (CMV status not recorded). Some clones in this sample may be carry-over from other donors' samples.

This clonotype was recorded a few times. V gene TRBV6-5 combines with J gene TRBJ2-7; D possibly uses TRBD1 or TRBD2 (5 bases each). The CDR3 totals 14 residues. V was pared by 5 bases and J by 3 bases, with 14 bases between. CDR1 is MNHEY and CDR2 is SVGAGI in the germline V gene. The CDR3 DNA reads TGTGCCAGCAGTCCTACGACAGAGGGCTACGAGCAGTACTTC. Residues: CASSPTTEGYEQYF.

The chain joins TRBV19 to TRBJ2-1, with 8 bases lining up with TRBD2. The J segment lost 6 bases and the V segment lost 1 base, leaving 5 bases of the junction unmatched. Germline values: CDR1 LNHDA, CDR2 SQIVND (reference sequence). This CDR3 is built from 15 residues. The CDR3 loop is CASSIGGGTPNEQFF. For the CDR3, the DNA is TGTGCCAGTAGTATAGGCGGGGGGACACCCAATGAGCAGTTCTTC. Combining the CDR3 with reference TRBV19 and TRBJ2-1 gives the whole variable domain DGGITQSPKYLFRKEGQNVTLSCEQNLNHDAMYWYRQDPGQGLRLIYYSQIVNDFQKGDIAEGYSVSREKKESFPLTVTSAQKNPTAFYLCASSIGGGTPNEQFFGPGTRLTVL.

The chain uses TRBV2 and TRBJ1-2; possible D gene TRBD1, 5 bases. Germline CDR1 reads SNHLY; CDR2 reads FYNNEI. With 8 bases removed from V and 8 bases from J, the gap between germline ends came to 18 bases. CDR3 length equals 13 residues. The CDR3 region is CASRTGLTLGYTF. The CDR3, as DNA: TGTGCCAGCCGAACGGGGCTGACACTGGGCTACACCTTC.

The chain joins TRBV2 to TRBJ1-1; tentative D call: TRBD1 (5 bases). There are 12 residues in the CDR3. Trimming removed 8 bases from V and 5 bases from J, with 12 bases in between. Germline loops: CDR1 SNHLY, CDR2 FYNNEI. CDR3 loop: CASDPGRTEAFF. CDR3 bases: TGTGCCAGCGACCCAGGGCGAACTGAAGCTTTCTTT.

This clonotype was seen only a few times. The chain has TRBV7-2 and TRBJ2-1; 8 bases map to TRBD2. V lost 2 bases to trimming and J lost 7 bases; unmatched junction nucleotides: 7. The length of the CDR3 is 15 residues. In germline, CDR1 is SGHTA, CDR2 FQGNSA. CDR3 sequence reads: CASSLIGGAGNEQFF. The CDR3 DNA follows: TGTGCCAGCAGCTTAATCGGGGGGGCCGGGAATGAGCAGTTCTTC.

About this clonotype itself: The junction and the germline gene differ at one end; a read error may be behind it. The rearrangement joins TRBV7-8 to TRBJ2-1; 10 bases line up with TRBD2. CDR1 is SGHVS, CDR2 FQNEAQ, per germline. The CDR3 covers 15 residues. The CDR3 nucleotides are TGTGCCAGCAACTTAGGAGCGGGGGGGCGCATTGAGCAGTTCTTC. This codes for CASNLGAGGRIEQFF.

V and J are TRBV7-8 and TRBJ1-5; D possibly corresponds to TRBD1 (5 bases). Trimming shortened V by 0 bases and J by 4 bases, and 19 bases separated the two germline ends. The CDR3 is 18 amino acids. In germline, CDR1 is SGHVS, CDR2 FQNEAQ. CDR3 DNA sequence: TGTGCCAGCAGCTTAGCGTTAGGGGACCAAGGGCTAAATCAGCCCCAGCATTTT. Protein product: CASSLALGDQGLNQPQHF. Looking up the rest from reference TRBV7-8 and TRBJ1-5 gives the full variable domain: GAGVSQSPRYKVAKRGQDVALRCDPISGHVSLFWYQQALGQGPEFLTYFQNEAQLDKSGLPSDRFFAERPEGSVSTLKIQRTQQEDSAVYLCASSLALGDQGLNQPQHFGDGTRLSIL.

The table lists this clonotype with many counts. The genes are TRBV7-6 and TRBJ1-1; D remains ambiguous. V shed 1 base and J shed 2 bases, with 17 bases lying between them. CDR1 is SGHVS, CDR2 FNYEAQ, per germline. CDR3 length equals 17 residues. The CDR3 loop is CASSLGGVGPDNTEAFF. The CDR3 DNA reads TGTGCCAGCAGCTTAGGTGGAGTCGGACCAGACAACACTGAAGCTTTCTTT.

CDR3 sequence reads: CASSYGVSGYGYTF. In DNA form, the CDR3 reads TGTGCCAGCAGTTACGGGGTTTCGGGCTATGGCTACACCTTC. The chain carries TRBV6-5 and TRBJ1-2; D gene unclear. Per germline, CDR1 MNHEY and CDR2 SVGAGI. The CDR3 contains 14 residues. Trimming pared 2 bases from V and 4 bases from J, leaving 11 bases between.

A few counts support this clonotype. The J gene is TRBJ1-5, the V gene TRBV5-5; TRBD1 aligns across 8 bases. In germline, CDR1 is SGHKS, CDR2 YYEKEE (reference sequence). The CDR3 spans 15 residues. Losses at the gene ends were 2 bases for V and 1 base for J; bases not matched to a gene: 2. The CDR3 is CASSLRDRSNQPQHF. Written as DNA, the CDR3 is TGTGCCAGCAGCTTAAGGGACAGGAGCAATCAGCCCCAGCATTTT.

In DNA, the CDR3 is TGTGCCAGCAGCTACCTGGGGGGGGTCCCCAACCCATCCAATGAGCAGTTCTTC. Protein sequence: CASSYLGGVPNPSNEQFF. The chain couples TRBV7-2 to TRBJ2-1; 7 bases fit TRBD2. This CDR3 has 18 residues. The V gene end was trimmed by 4 bases and the J gene end by 6 bases; junction bases not matched to a gene: 18. Germline-derived CDR1 and CDR2 are SGHTA and FQGNSA.

In its sample, this clonotype was seen once. The gene calls are TRBV14 and TRBJ1-5; the match to TRBD1 covers 8 bases. V lost 4 bases to trimming and J lost 0 bases; unmatched junction nucleotides: 11. This CDR3 contains 18 residues. Germline V gene lookup returns CDR1 SGHDN and CDR2 FVKESK. The CDR3: CASSPPPGQDYSNQPQHF. The CDR3 DNA is TGTGCCAGCAGCCCTCCCCCGGGACAGGATTATAGCAATCAGCCCCAGCATTTT.

V and J are TRBV11-2 and TRBJ2-6; unclear D gene. V lost 1 base and J lost 10, with 14 bases in between. CDR3 size: 15 residues. CDR1 is SGHAT and CDR2 is FQNNGV in the germline V gene. As DNA, the CDR3 is TGTGCCAGCAGCTTAGGCCCACGGGCCGCTAACGTCCTGACTTTC. This encodes CASSLGPRAANVLTF.

The chain couples TRBV27 to TRBJ1-2; D not resolved. Germline-derived CDR1 and CDR2 are MNHEY and SMNVEV (reference sequence). This CDR3 has 13 residues. V was pared by 8 bases and J by 5 bases, with 15 bases between. CDR3 sequence reads: CASPSNVGYGYTF. Here the CDR3 DNA reads TGTGCCAGCCCCTCCAACGTAGGGTATGGCTACACCTTC.

This chain connects TRBV7-9 to TRBJ1-4, with D perhaps matching TRBD1 (6 bases). The CDR3 spans 13 residues. With 5 bases removed from V and 8 bases from J, the gap between germline ends came to 12 bases. Germline loops: CDR1 SEHNR, CDR2 FQNEAQ (reference sequence). The CDR3 DNA reads TGTGCCAGCAGCCAAGGGACATCCGAAAAACTGTTTTTT. It specifies CASSQGTSEKLFF.

The rearrangement uses TRBV20-1 and TRBJ2-1; tentatively, D is TRBD2 (6 bases). The germline V and J ends were trimmed by 1 base and 1 base, with 8 bases remaining between them. CDR1 is DFQATT and CDR2 is SNEGSKA in the germline V gene (reference sequence). This CDR3 is 14 amino acids long. Here the CDR3 reads CSARVAGSYNEQFF. In DNA form, the CDR3 reads TGCAGTGCTAGAGTCGCGGGATCCTACAATGAGCAGTTCTTC.

The J gene is TRBJ1-1, the V gene TRBV2, with D possibly TRBD1 on 5 matching bases. The CDR3 consists of 16 residues. V lost 3 bases, J lost 5 bases, and 19 bases lay in between. Germline values: CDR1 SNHLY, CDR2 FYNNEI. The CDR3 spells CASSEVGGGRGTEAFF. CDR3 in DNA: TGTGCCAGCAGTGAGGTGGGCGGAGGTAGGGGAACTGAAGCTTTCTTT.

This rearrangement joins TRBV27 to TRBJ2-3; D tentatively fits TRBD1 or TRBD2 (5 bases each). Germline V gives CDR1 MNHEY, CDR2 SMNVEV (reference sequence). The V end lost 6 bases, the J end lost 10 bases, and 29 bases lay between the germline ends. This CDR3 has 17 residues. This chain's CDR3 is CASSAPPGLRGEDAQYF. The CDR3 bases are TGTGCCAGCAGCGCACCCCCAGGGTTGAGGGGCGAGGATGCGCAGTATTTT.

The chain is built from TRBV29-1 and TRBJ2-2, with D possibly matching TRBD2 (6 bases). Germline V lookup: CDR1 SQVTM, CDR2 ANQGSEA. The CDR3 contains 13 residues. With 1 base removed from V and 5 bases from J, the gap between germline ends came to 8 bases. The CDR3 sequence: CSVEAAGTGELFF. In DNA, the CDR3 is TGCAGCGTTGAAGCCGCGGGAACCGGGGAGCTGTTTTTT.

The rearrangement links TRBV3-1 to TRBJ2-1; D gene unclear. The germline CDR1 and CDR2 sequences are LGHDT and YNNKEL (reference sequence). V gave up 2 bases and J gave up 0 bases, with 8 bases separating them. The CDR3 covers 15 residues. The CDR3 reads CASSQRTSSYNEQFF. CDR3 nucleotides: TGTGCCAGCAGCCAAAGGACGAGCTCCTACAATGAGCAGTTCTTC.

The chain uses TRBV27 and TRBJ1-6; 7 positions match TRBD1. Germline V lookup: CDR1 MNHEY, CDR2 SMNVEV (reference sequence). There are 15 residues in the CDR3. The ends lost 4 bases at V and 6 bases at J; junction bases unmatched: 6. CDR3 coding DNA: TGTGCCAGCAGTTACAGGGGTACGAGTAATTCACCCCTCCACTTT. Translating it yields CASSYRGTSNSPLHF.

This clonotype was detected only a few times. The V and J genes are TRBV6-1 and TRBJ1-1; possible D gene TRBD1, 5 bases. V was trimmed by 2 bases and J by 3 bases, leaving 10 bases between them. CDR1 and CDR2 (germline): MNHNS, SASEGT. This CDR3 has 14 amino acids. CDR3 in amino acids: CASSEMGGDTEAFF. The CDR3 nucleotides are TGTGCCAGCAGTGAAATGGGGGGAGACACTGAAGCTTTCTTT.

This clonotype was seen a single time. The genes are TRBV27 and TRBJ2-1; the D is unclear. This CDR3 is 13 amino acids long. V was pared by 3 bases and J by 7 bases, with 10 bases between. CDR1 MNHEY and CDR2 SMNVEV come from the germline V gene (reference sequence). CDR3 DNA sequence: TGTGCCAGCAGTTTCCTGACTCAGAATGAGCAGTTCTTC. It translates to CASSFLTQNEQFF.

The chain joins TRBV28 to TRBJ2-2; no firm D call. The CDR3 extends over 13 amino acids. V shed 3 bases and J shed 9 bases, with 11 bases lying between them. Germline V lookup: CDR1 MDHEN, CDR2 SYDVKM. As DNA, the CDR3 is TGTGCCAGCAGTTTCTTAGGTGCCAGGGAGCTGTTTTTT. This encodes CASSFLGARELFF.

The gene calls are TRBV29-1 and TRBJ1-2; TRBD1 matches at 8 bases. The CDR3 spans 16 residues. Per the germline V gene, CDR1 is SQVTM and CDR2 is ANQGSEA. V shed 0 bases and J 4 bases; nucleotides not matched to a gene: 10. The CDR3 protein is CSVEEEDQGAGYGYTF. The CDR3 DNA reads TGCAGCGTTGAAGAGGAGGACCAGGGGGCTGGCTATGGCTACACCTTC.

This clonotype came up a few times. The chain combines TRBV28 with TRBJ2-5; 9 positions agree with TRBD1. The trim removed 6 bases at V and 5 bases at J, leaving 4 bases unmatched. In germline, CDR1 is MDHEN, CDR2 SYDVKM. CDR3 length equals 13 residues. This CDR3 reads CASRDRGGETQYF. For the CDR3, the DNA is TGTGCCAGCAGGGACAGGGGAGGTGAGACCCAGTACTTC. The full variable domain, completed using reference TRBV28 and TRBJ2-5, is DVKVTQSSRYLVKRTGEKVFLECVQDMDHENMFWYRQDPGLGLRLIYFSYDVKMKEKGDIPEGYSVSREKKERFSLILESASTNQTSMYLCASRDRGGETQYFGPGTRLLVL.

This chain uses TRBV7-4 with TRBJ2-5, with D maybe TRBD1 (6 bases). The CDR3 runs to 14 residues. Germline CDR1 reads SGHVT; CDR2 reads SQSDAQ. The V and J ends lost 6 bases and 4 bases respectively, with 15 bases between them. The CDR3 DNA follows: TGTGCCAGCAGTTATGCAGGGGTTCGAGAGACCCAGTACTTC. Protein product: CASSYAGVRETQYF.

This clonotype came up once. The chain combines TRBV7-3 with TRBJ2-1; D remains ambiguous. CDR1 SGHTA and CDR2 FQGTGA come from the germline V gene. The CDR3 loop spans 13 amino acids. V gave up 11 bases and J gave up 3 bases, with 14 bases separating them. The CDR3 loop reads CARTGSYYNEQFF. The CDR3 DNA reads as TGTGCCCGTACTGGATCTTACTACAATGAGCAGTTCTTC.

The chain couples TRBV29-1 to TRBJ2-2; D might be TRBD2 (5 bases). CDR1 is SQVTM, CDR2 ANQGSEA, per germline. V gave up 5 bases and J gave up 0 bases, with 7 bases separating them. This CDR3 contains 13 residues. CDR3 protein: CSVQEANTGELFF. DNA for the CDR3: TGCAGCGTTCAGGAGGCGAACACCGGGGAGCTGTTTTTT.

This clonotype has more than one count but fewer than ten. This chain connects TRBV6-1 to TRBJ1-5, with 7 bases identical to TRBD1. The CDR3 covers 15 residues. The ends lost 6 bases at V and 7 bases at J; junction bases unmatched: 12. Per the germline V gene, CDR1 is MNHNS and CDR2 is SASEGT. The CDR3 sequence: CASSPGFRGKQPQHF. The DNA for the CDR3 is TGTGCCAGCAGCCCTGGTTTCAGGGGGAAGCAGCCCCAGCATTTT.

The rearrangement joins TRBV11-2 to TRBJ2-1; 8 bases are shared with TRBD1. Germline V gene lookup returns CDR1 SGHAT and CDR2 FQNNGV. V lost 5 bases, J lost 6 bases, and 6 bases stayed unmatched. CDR3 length equals 14 residues. This CDR3 is CASSRTGNRNEQFF. CDR3 DNA: TGTGCCAGCAGCCGGACAGGGAATCGCAATGAGCAGTTCTTC. Full variable domain (outside the CDR3, taken from reference TRBV11-2 and TRBJ2-1): EAGVAQSPRYKIIEKRQSVAFWCNPISGHATLYWYQQILGQGPKLLIQFQNNGVVDDSQLPKDRFSAERLKGVDSTLKIQPAKLEDSAVYLCASSRTGNRNEQFFGPGTRLTVL.